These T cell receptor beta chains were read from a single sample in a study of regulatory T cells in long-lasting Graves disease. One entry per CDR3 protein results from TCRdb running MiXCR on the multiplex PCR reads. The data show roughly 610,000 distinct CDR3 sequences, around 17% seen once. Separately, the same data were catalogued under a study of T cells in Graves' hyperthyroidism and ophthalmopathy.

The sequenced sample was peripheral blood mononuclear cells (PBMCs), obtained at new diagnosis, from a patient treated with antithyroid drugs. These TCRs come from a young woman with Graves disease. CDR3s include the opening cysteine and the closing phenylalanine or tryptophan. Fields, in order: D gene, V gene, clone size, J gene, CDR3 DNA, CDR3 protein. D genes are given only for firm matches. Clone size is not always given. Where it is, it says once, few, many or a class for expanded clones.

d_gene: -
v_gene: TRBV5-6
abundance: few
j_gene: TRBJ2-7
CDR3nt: TGTGCCAGCAGCTTAACAGCCGACTACGAGCAGTACTTC
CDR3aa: CASSLTADYEQYF

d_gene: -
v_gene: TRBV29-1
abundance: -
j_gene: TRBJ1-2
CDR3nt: TGCAGCGTTGAAATGGGCTATGGCTACACCTTC
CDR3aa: CSVEMGYGYTF

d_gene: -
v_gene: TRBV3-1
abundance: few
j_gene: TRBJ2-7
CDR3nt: TGTGCCAGCAGCCAAGTTCGGGCAGTCGAGCAGTACTTC
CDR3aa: CASSQVRAVEQYF

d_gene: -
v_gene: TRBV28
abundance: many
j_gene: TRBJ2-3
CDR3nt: TGTGCCAGCAGTTTTAGTAGGGCTCGCACAGATACGCAGTATTTT
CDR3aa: CASSFSRARTDTQYF

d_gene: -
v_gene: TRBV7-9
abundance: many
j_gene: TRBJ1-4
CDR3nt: TGTGCCAGCAGCTTAGCGTTGGAGGAAAAACTGTTTTTT
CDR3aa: CASSLALEEKLFF

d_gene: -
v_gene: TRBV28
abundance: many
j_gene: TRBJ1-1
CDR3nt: TGTGCCAGCCATAGACTATCAGGGGACACTGAAGCTTTCTTT
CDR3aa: CASHRLSGDTEAFF

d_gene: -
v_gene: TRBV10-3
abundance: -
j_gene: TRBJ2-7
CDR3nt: TGTGCCATCAGTGAGGGGTACAGGGTTACTTTCTTC
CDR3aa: CAISEGYRVTFF

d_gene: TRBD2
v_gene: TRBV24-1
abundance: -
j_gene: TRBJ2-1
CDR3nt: TGTGCCACCAGTGATTTGCGGGCGGGAGGGCGCAACAATGAGCAGTTCTTC
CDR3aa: CATSDLRAGGRNNEQFF

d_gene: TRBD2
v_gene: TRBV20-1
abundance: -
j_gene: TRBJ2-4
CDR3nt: TGCAGTGCTAGCCCTGGTGGACTAGCGGGAGTCCTAGCCAAAAACATTCAGTACTTC
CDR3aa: CSASPGGLAGVLAKNIQYF

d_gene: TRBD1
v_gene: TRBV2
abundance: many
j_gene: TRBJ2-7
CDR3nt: TGTGCCAGCAGTGAACAGGGACAGGGACCCTACGAGCAGTACTTC
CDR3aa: CASSEQGQGPYEQYF

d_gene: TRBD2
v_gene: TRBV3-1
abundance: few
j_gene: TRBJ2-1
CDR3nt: TGTGCCAGCAGCCAAGAGCCGGCGGGAGCTCTCTACAATGAGCAGTTCTTC
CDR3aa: CASSQEPAGALYNEQFF

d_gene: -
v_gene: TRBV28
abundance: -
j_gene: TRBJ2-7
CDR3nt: TGTGCCAGCGGTGGCAACTCCTACAAGCAGTACTTC
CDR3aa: CASGGNSYKQYF

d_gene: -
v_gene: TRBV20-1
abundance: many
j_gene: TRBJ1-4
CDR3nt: TGCAGTGCAAGGACTGTTGCGGCTAATGAAAAACTGTTTTTT
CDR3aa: CSARTVAANEKLFF

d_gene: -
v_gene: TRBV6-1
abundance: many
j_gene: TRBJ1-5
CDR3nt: TGTGCCAGCAGACAGGGAAAGGGTCAGCCCCAGCATTTT
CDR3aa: CASRQGKGQPQHF

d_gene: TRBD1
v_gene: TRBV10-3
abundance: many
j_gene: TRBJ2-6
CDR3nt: TGTGCCATCAGGCCCGGACAGGGGGTAGGAACTGGGGCCAACGTCCTGACTTTC
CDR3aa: CAIRPGQGVGTGANVLTF

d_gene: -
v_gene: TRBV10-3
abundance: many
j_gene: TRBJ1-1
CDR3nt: TGTGCCATCAGTGAAGGGTACACTGAAGCTTTCTTT
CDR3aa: CAISEGYTEAFF

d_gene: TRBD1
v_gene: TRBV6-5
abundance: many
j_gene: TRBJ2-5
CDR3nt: TGTGCCAGCAGTTACCGGACAGGGGGCATGGAGACCCAGTACTTC
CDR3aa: CASSYRTGGMETQYF

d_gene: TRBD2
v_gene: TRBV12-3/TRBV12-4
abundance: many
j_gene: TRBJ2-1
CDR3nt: TGTGCCAGCAGACCGGGACTAGCGATAAATGAGCAGTTCTTC
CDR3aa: CASRPGLAINEQFF

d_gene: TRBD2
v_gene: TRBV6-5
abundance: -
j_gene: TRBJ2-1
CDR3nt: TGTGCCAGCAGTTACGCTAGCGGGAGACACAATGAGCAGTTCTTC
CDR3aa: CASSYASGRHNEQFF

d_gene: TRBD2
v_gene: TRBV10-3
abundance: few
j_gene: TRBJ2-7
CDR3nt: TGTGCCATCAGTGACCCGCGGGAGGATCACGAGCAGTACTTC
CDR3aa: CAISDPREDHEQYF

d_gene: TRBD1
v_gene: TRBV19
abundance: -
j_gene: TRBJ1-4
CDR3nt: TGTGCCAGTAGTCCACAGACAGGGCCTCTGGAAAAACTGTTTTTT
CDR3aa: CASSPQTGPLEKLFF

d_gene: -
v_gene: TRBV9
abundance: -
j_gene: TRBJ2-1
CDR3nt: TGTGCCAGCAGCGTAAGGGGGGACTACAATGAGCAGTTCTTC
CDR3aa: CASSVRGDYNEQFF

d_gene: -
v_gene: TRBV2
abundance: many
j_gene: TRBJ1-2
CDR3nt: TGTGCCAGCAGACCCCCAGGGAACTATGGCTACACCTTC
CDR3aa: CASRPPGNYGYTF

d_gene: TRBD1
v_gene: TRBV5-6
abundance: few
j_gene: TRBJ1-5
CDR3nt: TGTGCCAGCAGCACCCGCCCGGGACAGGGTTCCAATCAGCCCCAGCATTTT
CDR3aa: CASSTRPGQGSNQPQHF

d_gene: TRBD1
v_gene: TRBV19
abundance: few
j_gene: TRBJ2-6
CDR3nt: TGTGCCAGTAAAGGACAGGGGGCAGACTCTGGGGCCAACGTCCTGACTTTC
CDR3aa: CASKGQGADSGANVLTF

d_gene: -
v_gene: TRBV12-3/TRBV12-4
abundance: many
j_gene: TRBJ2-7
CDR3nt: TGTGCCAGCAGTTTATACGTTTACGAGCAGTACTTC
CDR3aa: CASSLYVYEQYF

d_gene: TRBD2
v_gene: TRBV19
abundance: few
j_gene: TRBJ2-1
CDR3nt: TGTGCCAGTAGTATAGATAAGGGATTAGCGGGAGGGCCCTACAATGAGCAGTTCTTC
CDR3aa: CASSIDKGLAGGPYNEQFF

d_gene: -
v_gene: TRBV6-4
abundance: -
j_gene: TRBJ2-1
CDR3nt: TGTGCCACCAGTCCCGCATCAGCGGACTACAATGAGCAGTTCTTC
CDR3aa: CATSPASADYNEQFF

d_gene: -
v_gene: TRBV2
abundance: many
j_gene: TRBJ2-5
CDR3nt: TGTGCCAGCGGCGGCGCAGGGGACCAAGAGACCCAGTACTTC
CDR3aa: CASGGAGDQETQYF

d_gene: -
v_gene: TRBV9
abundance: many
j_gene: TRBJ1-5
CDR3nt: TGTGCCAGCAGCGTAGTGCCGGAACAGCCCCAGCATTTT
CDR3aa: CASSVVPEQPQHF

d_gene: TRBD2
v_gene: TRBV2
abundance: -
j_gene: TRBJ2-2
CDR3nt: TGTGCCAGCAGCTGGGGACTAGCGGATTGGGAATACACCGGGGAGCTGTTTTTT
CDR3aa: CASSWGLADWEYTGELFF

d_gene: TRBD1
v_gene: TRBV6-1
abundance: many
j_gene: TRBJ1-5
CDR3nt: TGTGCCAGCAGTGACGGGACAGGGAGGAATCAGCCCCAGCATTTT
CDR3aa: CASSDGTGRNQPQHF

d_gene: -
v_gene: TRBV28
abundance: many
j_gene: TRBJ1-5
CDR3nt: TGTGCCAACAGTATGGGGGGCACGGTGGGCAATCAGCCCCAGCATTTT
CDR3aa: CANSMGGTVGNQPQHF

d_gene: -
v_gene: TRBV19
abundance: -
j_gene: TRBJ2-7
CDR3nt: TGTGCCAGTAGTATAGGGCACAACTTCGAGGAGTACTTC
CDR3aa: CASSIGHNFEEYF